The clone carrying this T cell receptor beta chain has just one count. Everyone who took part was roughly 18 to 89 years old, and they came from about two dozen US areas. This record comes from a study of blood T cell repertoires in COVID-19. Study information: Material from acute and convalescent COVID-19 was sourced from the United States, Italy and Spain.

The ends were cut back, 3 bases at V and 5 bases at J, with 12 bases in the middle. Per the germline V gene, CDR1 is LNHDA and CDR2 is SQIVND (reference sequence). CDR3 length: 14 residues. Per the study methods: Amplification of reference gene primers provided the estimated nucleated cell counts. Sequencing was performed with immunoSEQ multiplex PCR; in TCRdb, only in-frame clones are kept and a portion is missing. V, J and clone size are those of that table, while D and trimming were read from the DNA. The table has roughly 380,000 clones, around nine tenths seen once. The chain combines TRBV19 with TRBJ2-3; D remains ambiguous. Sequencing input: PBMCs or T cells enriched from blood (not recorded which). This receptor was identified in a woman in her twenties or thirties who had been exposed to COVID-19. The CDR3 region is CASSIRLRGDTQYF. In nucleotides, the CDR3 is TGTGCCAGTAGTATCCGTCTTAGAGGAGATACGCAGTATTTT.